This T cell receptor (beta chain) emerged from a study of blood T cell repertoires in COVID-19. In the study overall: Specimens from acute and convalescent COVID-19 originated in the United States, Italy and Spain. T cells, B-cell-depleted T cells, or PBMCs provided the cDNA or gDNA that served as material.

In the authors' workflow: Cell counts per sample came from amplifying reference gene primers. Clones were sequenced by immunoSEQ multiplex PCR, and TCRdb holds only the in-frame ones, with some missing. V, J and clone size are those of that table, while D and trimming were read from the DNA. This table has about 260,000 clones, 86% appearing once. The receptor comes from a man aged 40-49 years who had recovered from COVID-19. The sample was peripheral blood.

The CDR3 coding sequence is TGTGCCAGCACCCCCCGGGGGTACTCACCCCTCCACTTT. Translating gives CASTPRGYSPLHF. The rearrangement joins TRBV6-5 to TRBJ1-6, with D possibly TRBD1 on 5 matching bases. This CDR3 is built from 13 residues. Between the trimmed V and J ends, which lost 7 bases and 10 bases, there was a span of 14 bases. Germline V gives CDR1 MNHEY, CDR2 SVGAGI.